This entry lists 17 T cell receptor beta chains sequenced from one sample in a study of blood T cell repertoires in COVID-19 (dated by TCRdb to 2018 to 2021). Library preparation was by the immunoSEQ multiplex PCR assay. The source is immuneACCESS, and TCRdb retained only in-frame sequences with V and J called. Part of the clones is not carried over; for the studies checked, unresolved V genes explain less than half of this, and the remainder is unexplained. The sample profile shows 110,000 to 150,000 clones; 85% to 90% of them were found once. The top ten constitute 11% of the sample. The sample comprised peripheral blood. The receptors here all came from a woman of 80 years or more with acute or convalescent COVID-19.

CDR3 DNA: TGTGCCAGCAGCCAAGGAGACAAAGGCTATGGCTACACCTTC. Translated: CASSQGDKGYGYTF. This chain connects TRBV3-1 (or the pseudogene TRBV3-2) to TRBJ1-2; no reliable D call. Trimming took 1 base from V and 4 from J, leaving 10 bases between them. Germline CDR1 LGHDT, CDR2 YNNKEL (reference sequence). CDR3 size: 14 residues.

This rearrangement joins TRBV18 to TRBJ2-5, with D possibly TRBD2 on 6 matching bases. CDR1 is KGHSH and CDR2 is LQKENI in the germline V gene. Deletions cut 3 bases from V and 5 bases from J, with 19 bases between. This CDR3 contains 16 residues. Here the CDR3 reads CASSPGGPPVSETQYF. Written as DNA, the CDR3 is TGTGCCAGCTCACCCGGGGGACCCCCAGTGAGTGAGACCCAGTACTTC.

The V gene is TRBV2, the J gene TRBJ1-1; no definite D call. The germline CDR1 and CDR2 sequences are SNHLY and FYNNEI. V lost 6 bases to trimming and J lost 1 base, with 12 bases between them. This CDR3 has 14 amino acids. The CDR3 is CASRDYRSNTEAFF. The CDR3, as DNA: TGTGCCAGCAGGGACTATCGGTCGAACACTGAAGCTTTCTTT.

V is TRBV6-2 or TRBV6-3 and J is TRBJ1-5; possibly TRBD1 for D (6 bases). The CDR3 contains 14 residues. Trimming removed 4 bases at V and 5 bases at J, with 12 bases between. Germline V gene sequence: CDR1 MNHEY, CDR2 SVGEGT. This CDR3 reads CASSSRDTYQPQHF. As DNA, the CDR3 is TGTGCCAGCAGTTCCCGGGACACTTATCAGCCCCAGCATTTT.

CDR3 nucleotides: TGTGCCAGCAGCTTAACAGGGGCGGGTGGTAACTATGGCTACACCTTC. This encodes CASSLTGAGGNYGYTF. The chain is built from TRBV7-2 and TRBJ1-2, with 7 positions matching TRBD1. CDR3 length: 16 residues. Germline lookup yields CDR1 SGHTA and CDR2 FQGNSA. V shed 2 bases and J 1 base; nucleotides not matched to a gene: 7.

The gene calls are TRBV18 and TRBJ1-3; 10 nucleotides agree with TRBD1. This CDR3 contains 18 residues. The trim removed 3 bases at V and 1 base at J, leaving 9 bases unmatched. The germline gives CDR1 KGHSH, CDR2 LQKENI. The CDR3: CASSPYRTGGTSGNTIYF. DNA of the CDR3: TGTGCCAGCTCACCCTACCGGACAGGGGGAACATCTGGAAACACCATATATTTT.

The genes are TRBV5-5 and TRBJ1-2, with 8 bases fitting TRBD1. The CDR3 length is 15 residues. Losses at the gene ends were 1 base for V and 4 bases for J; bases not matched to a gene: 6. The germline CDR1 and CDR2 sequences are SGHKS and YYEKEE (reference sequence). For the CDR3, the DNA is TGTGCCAGCAGCTTGAGACAGGGGATGGGCTATGGCTACACCTTC. As protein: CASSLRQGMGYGYTF.

The V call is TRBV7-3, the J call TRBJ1-6, with D possibly matching TRBD1 (5 bases). Trimming took off 1 base at V and 8 bases at J, with 6 bases between the two ends. Germline CDR1 SGHTA, CDR2 FQGTGA. The CDR3 is made up of 13 amino acids. The CDR3 nucleotides are TGTGCCAGCAGCTTAAGCAGGGATTCACCCCTCCACTTT. This sequence encodes CASSLSRDSPLHF.

A few counts support this clone. V and J are TRBV5-4 and TRBJ2-1, with TRBD1 matching 10 bases. V gave up 0 bases and J gave up 4 bases; unmatched junction bases: 1. Germline CDR1 and CDR2: SGHNT and YYREEE (reference sequence). The CDR3 loop spans 15 amino acids. The CDR3 DNA reads TGTGCCAGCAGCTTGGGGGGACAGGGGTACAATGAGCAGTTCTTC. It encodes CASSLGGQGYNEQFF.

The J gene is TRBJ1-1, the V gene TRBV7-2; 8 bases fit TRBD1. The J segment lost 0 bases and the V segment lost 3 bases, leaving 3 bases of the junction unmatched. CDR3 length: 15 amino acids. Germline-derived CDR1 and CDR2 are SGHTA and FQGNSA. Here the CDR3 DNA reads TGTGCCAGCAGCTTCCGGGACAGGCTGAACACTGAAGCTTTCTTT. Protein sequence: CASSFRDRLNTEAFF.

Concerning this clone: Other nucleotide sequences from this sample produce the same CDR3. The V and J genes are TRBV11-2 and TRBJ1-1; no firm D call. The CDR3 consists of 14 residues. Trimming stripped 1 base from V and 2 bases from J, with 8 bases between. CDR1 SGHAT and CDR2 FQNNGV come from the germline V gene. CDR3 in amino acids: CASSLVAGNTEAFF. The CDR3 bases are TGTGCCAGCAGCTTAGTGGCGGGAAACACTGAAGCTTTCTTT.

V gene TRBV28 combines with J gene TRBJ1-5, with D tentatively TRBD1 (5 bases). Trimming stripped 6 bases from V and 5 bases from J, with 20 bases between. Germline V gene data show CDR1 as MDHEN and CDR2 as SYDVKM. This CDR3 has 16 amino acids. CDR3 amino acids: CASSAAVGQGDQPQHF. CDR3 bases: TGTGCCAGCAGCGCCGCTGTAGGACAAGGCGATCAGCCCCAGCATTTT.

For the CDR3, the DNA is TGTGCCAGCAGTTACAACATTCCCGGGTCGGGAAACACCATATATTTT. It specifies CASSYNIPGSGNTIYF. The V gene is TRBV6-5, the J gene TRBJ1-3; D unresolved. This CDR3 is 16 amino acids long. V was clipped by 2 bases and J by 4 bases, with 15 bases between them. Germline V gives CDR1 MNHEY, CDR2 SVGAGI.

The chain uses TRBV5-6 and TRBJ1-2; D unresolved. CDR3 length equals 14 residues. Germline V CDR1 and CDR2: SGHDT, YYEEEE. V was trimmed by 2 bases and J by 4 bases, leaving 12 bases between them. CDR3 nucleotide sequence: TGTGCCAGCAGCTTTCAGGTGCCCGTCTATGGCTACACCTTC. Encoded protein: CASSFQVPVYGYTF.

J is TRBJ1-1 and V is TRBV5-1; D remains unclear. The CDR3 loop spans 12 amino acids. Trimming stripped 6 bases from V and 2 bases from J, with 8 bases between. Per germline, CDR1 SGHRS and CDR2 YFSETQ. As DNA, the CDR3 is TGCGCCAGCAAAGAGATTAACACTGAAGCTTTCTTT. Amino acids: CASKEINTEAFF.

The chain carries TRBV5-1 and TRBJ1-1; no definite D call. The CDR3 sequence is 13 residues long. Germline assignment: CDR1 SGHRS and CDR2 YFSETQ. V lost 1 base to trimming and J lost 1 base, with 5 bases between them. CDR3 sequence reads: CASSLYRNTEAFF. The DNA for the CDR3 is TGCGCCAGCAGCTTGTACAGGAACACTGAAGCTTTCTTT. Together with reference TRBV5-1 and TRBJ1-1, the CDR3 gives the full variable domain: KAGVTQTPRYLIKTRGQQVTLSCSPISGHRSVSWYQQTPGQGLQFLFEYFSETQRNKGNFPGRFSGRQFSNSRSEMNVSTLELGDSALYLCASSLYRNTEAFFGQGTRLTVV.

The chain links TRBV4-1 to TRBJ1-1; D unclear. This CDR3 region has 13 residues. Trimming took 3 bases from V and 0 from J, leaving 5 bases between them. Germline V lookup: CDR1 MGHRA, CDR2 YSYEKL. The CDR3, as DNA: TGCGCCAGCAGCCATCTATTGAACACTGAAGCTTTCTTT. Its translation is CASSHLLNTEAFF.